This TCR beta chain was recovered during a study of blood T cell repertoires in COVID-19. Study overall: Material from acute and convalescent COVID-19 was sourced from the United States, Italy and Spain. PBMCs, B-cell-depleted T cells, or T cells were the source of the cDNA or gDNA that made up the material.

Membership in each cohort depended on participant-reported clinical history. CDR1 and CDR2 (germline): MNHEY, SMNVEV (reference sequence). Trimming removed 4 bases from V and 3 bases from J; junction bases left unmatched: 0. This CDR3 is 13 amino acids long. Authors' analysis steps: Scientists estimated how many nucleated cells there were by amplifying reference gene primers. The table came from immunoSEQ multiplex PCR; TCRdb's copy has only in-frame clones and leaves some out. V, J and clone size reflect that table, while D and trimming were determined from the DNA. The data show roughly 210,000 clones, with roughly 87% seen just once and around 7% held by the top ten.

This chain links TRBV27 with TRBJ1-3; TRBD1 matches 7 bases. The clonotype was recovered from a man under 40 in a cohort exposed to, infected with or recovered from COVID-19 (not recorded which). Sequenced material: PBMCs or T cells enriched from blood (not recorded which). In nucleotides, the CDR3 is TGTGCCAGCAGTTCAGGGGGTGGAAACACCATATATTTT. It yields the protein CASSSGGGNTIYF.